Listed below are T cell receptor beta chains from one sample, sequenced in a study of blood T cell repertoires in COVID-19. Libraries were prepared by immunoSEQ multiplex PCR; TCRdb keeps only in-frame clonotypes and omits some of them. Seen here are roughly 100,000 clones, roughly 84% observed once, and the top ten hold 5% to 7.5%. Material: peripheral blood. Receptors were obtained from a human donor in a cohort sampled during active COVID-19. CDR3s include the opening cysteine and the closing phenylalanine or tryptophan. The order of the fields is D gene, V gene, clone size, J gene, CDR3 protein, CDR3 DNA. The D gene is left open where the match is weak. Only some rows state a clone size, as once, few, many or a class for expanded clones.

-	TRBV27	-	TRBJ2-5	CASSLNGQETQYF	TGTGCCAGCAGTTTAAACGGCCAAGAGACCCAGTACTTC
TRBD1	TRBV2	-	TRBJ2-7	CASSANRGTSYEQYF	TGTGCCAGCAGTGCCAACAGGGGGACCTCCTACGAGCAGTACTTC
TRBD1	TRBV7-8	once	TRBJ2-7	CASSPNIPSNRGREQYF	TGTGCCAGCAGCCCAAACATTCCATCTAACAGGGGGCGGGAGCAGTACTTC
TRBD1	TRBV28	-	TRBJ1-2	CASSLGGGEGPYGYTF	TGTGCCAGCAGTTTAGGAGGGGGCGAGGGTCCCTATGGCTACACCTTC
-	TRBV15	-	TRBJ2-1	CATSRRPGIRNNEQFF	TGTGCCACCAGCAGACGACCGGGAATTAGAAACAATGAGCAGTTCTTC
-	TRBV14	-	TRBJ2-5	CASSQDLGETQYF	TGTGCCAGCAGCCAAGATCTAGGAGAGACCCAGTACTTC
-	TRBV25-1	-	TRBJ1-1	CASSDGWGGNTEAFF	TGTGCCAGCAGTGACGGTTGGGGGGGGAACACTGAAGCTTTCTTT
TRBD1	TRBV7-9	-	TRBJ1-5	CASSLGQDRNQPQHF	TGTGCCAGCAGCCTAGGACAGGATCGCAATCAGCCCCAGCATTTT
TRBD1	TRBV2	-	TRBJ1-3	CASSPRQGSSGNTIYF	TGTGCCAGCAGCCCGAGACAGGGGAGCTCTGGAAACACCATATATTTT
TRBD2	TRBV28	-	TRBJ2-1	CASSYLAGDYNEQFF	TGTGCCAGCAGTTATCTAGCGGGGGATTACAATGAGCAGTTCTTC
-	TRBV4-1	-	TRBJ2-7	CASSLPAESEQYF	TGCGCCAGCAGCCTCCCCGCGGAGTCCGAGCAGTACTTC
TRBD2	TRBV18	-	TRBJ2-3	CASSYTGTSGTDTQYF	TGTGCCAGCTCCTACACCGGGACTAGCGGCACAGATACGCAGTATTTT
TRBD1	TRBV3-1/TRBV3-2	-	TRBJ2-5	CASSQDGPGQGAETQYF	TGTGCCAGCAGCCAAGATGGGCCGGGACAGGGGGCAGAGACCCAGTACTTC
TRBD2	TRBV6-5	-	TRBJ2-1	CASRTSGTYNEQFF	TGTGCCAGTAGGACTAGCGGGACCTACAATGAGCAGTTCTTC
-	TRBV6-5	-	TRBJ1-2	CASSPSNYGYTF	TGTGCCAGCAGTCCCTCTAACTATGGCTACACCTTC
-	TRBV10-1	-	TRBJ2-3	CASRGRDTQYF	TGCGCCAGCAGGGGGCGAGATACGCAGTATTTT
TRBD2	TRBV2	-	TRBJ2-5	CASRWSGGVRETQYF	TGTGCCAGCAGATGGAGCGGGGGGGTACGAGAGACCCAGTACTTC
-	TRBV18	few	TRBJ1-1	CASSLRGAPNSEAFF	TGTGCCAGCTCATTACGGGGGGCCCCGAACTCTGAAGCTTTCTTT
TRBD1	TRBV9	-	TRBJ2-5	CASSAGQPQETQYF	TGTGCCAGCAGCGCGGGACAGCCTCAAGAGACCCAGTACTTC
TRBD2	TRBV28	-	TRBJ2-1	CASSLVFGSGSYEQFF	TGTGCCAGCAGCCTCGTTTTTGGTAGCGGGAGCTATGAGCAGTTCTTC
-	TRBV5-1	-	TRBJ2-7	CASSRFYEQYF	TGCGCCAGCAGCCGGTTTTACGAGCAGTACTTC
-	TRBV6-5	-	TRBJ2-2	CASKQFSTGELFF	TGTGCCAGCAAACAGTTTTCTACCGGGGAGCTGTTTTTT
TRBD1	TRBV6-5	-	TRBJ1-4	CASSRTGNEKLFF	TGTGCCAGCAGCAGGACAGGCAATGAAAAACTGTTTTTT
TRBD1	TRBV6-1	-	TRBJ2-1	CASSQAPTGDLSYNEQFF	TGTGCCAGCAGTCAAGCTCCAACAGGGGACCTCTCCTACAATGAGCAGTTCTTC
TRBD1	TRBV6-1	-	TRBJ1-2	CASSEAPGQDLYGYTF	TGTGCCAGCAGTGAAGCCCCGGGACAGGATTTATATGGCTACACCTTC
-	TRBV3-1/TRBV3-2	-	TRBJ2-5	CASSSRGGGVETQYF	TGTGCCAGCAGTTCTAGGGGGGGAGGGGTGGAAACCCAGTACTTC
-	TRBV3-1/TRBV3-2	-	TRBJ1-5	CASSQDRGAGQPQHF	TGTGCCAGCAGCCAAGACAGGGGCGCGGGCCAGCCCCAGCATTTT
TRBD1	TRBV5-1	-	TRBJ2-2	CASFGQGRGTGELFF	TGCGCCAGCTTCGGACAGGGGAGGGGCACCGGGGAGCTGTTTTTT
TRBD2	TRBV19	-	TRBJ2-1	CASSNLAGVGNEQFF	TGTGCCAGTAGTAATCTAGCGGGAGTGGGGAATGAGCAGTTCTTC
-	TRBV19	-	TRBJ1-2	CASSIASPGLGYTF	TGTGCCAGTAGTATCGCGTCGCCAGGTCTCGGCTACACCTTC
TRBD1	TRBV24-1	-	TRBJ2-3	CATGDRGKADTQYF	TGTGCCACCGGTGACAGGGGAAAGGCAGATACGCAGTATTTT
TRBD1	TRBV11-2	few	TRBJ2-1	CASSGGQGGLWEQFF	TGTGCCAGCAGCGGGGGACAGGGTGGACTCTGGGAGCAGTTCTTC
-	TRBV6-5	-	TRBJ1-1	CASNLRQDYTEAFF	TGTGCCAGCAATCTTAGACAGGACTACACTGAAGCTTTCTTT
-	TRBV5-6	-	TRBJ1-3	CASSFLWGVGSGNTIYF	TGTGCCAGCAGCTTTCTATGGGGAGTCGGTTCCGGAAACACCATATATTTT
-	TRBV7-8	-	TRBJ1-3	CASSLGGNSGNTIYF	TGTGCCAGCAGCTTAGGAGGGAACTCTGGAAACACCATATATTTT
TRBD2	TRBV10-3	-	TRBJ2-1	CAISQLAGGSYNEQFF	TGTGCCATCAGTCAACTAGCGGGAGGCTCCTACAATGAGCAGTTCTTC
-	TRBV19	-	TRBJ1-1	CASRRQENTEAFF	TGTGCCAGTAGGAGACAGGAGAACACTGAAGCTTTCTTT
TRBD2	TRBV5-4	-	TRBJ2-7	CASSTIVAGTAYEQYF	TGTGCCAGCAGCACCATAGTAGCGGGAACCGCCTACGAGCAGTACTTC
-	TRBV4-2	few	TRBJ2-5	CASSLTGSPQETQYF	TGTGCCAGCAGCCTTACAGGGTCGCCGCAGGAGACCCAGTACTTC
-	TRBV19	once	TRBJ1-2	CASSEPQNPHGYTF	TGTGCCAGTAGTGAGCCTCAAAATCCACATGGCTACACCTTC
-	TRBV6-5	-	TRBJ1-2	CASRSVGAQSYGYTF	TGTGCCAGCAGATCCGTAGGGGCGCAGAGCTATGGCTACACCTTC
-	TRBV29-1	-	TRBJ1-1	CSVRGGNTEAFF	TGCAGCGTTCGGGGGGGAAACACTGAAGCTTTCTTT
TRBD2	TRBV6-5	few	TRBJ2-7	CASSYHTGTSGYEQYF	TGTGCCAGCAGTTACCACACCGGGACTAGCGGATACGAGCAGTACTTC
-	TRBV28	-	TRBJ1-6	CASSLQSGTPLHF	TGTGCCAGCAGTTTACAGTCGGGGACACCCCTCCACTTT
TRBD1	TRBV11-2	-	TRBJ2-3	CASSSLTGPDTQYF	TGTGCCAGCAGCTCTCTGACAGGGCCAGATACGCAGTATTTT
-	TRBV19	-	TRBJ2-6	CASSVSGASGANVLTF	TGTGCCAGTAGTGTAAGTGGGGCCTCTGGGGCCAACGTCCTGACTTTC
TRBD1	TRBV5-5	once	TRBJ1-1	CASSTHPQGGNTEAFF	TGTGCCAGCAGCACCCACCCCCAGGGGGGCAACACTGAAGCTTTCTTT
TRBD1	TRBV27	once	TRBJ2-1	CASSLDGTGYYNEQFF	TGTGCCAGCAGCCTCGACGGGACAGGGTACTACAATGAGCAGTTCTTC
TRBD2	TRBV30	-	TRBJ2-5	CAWSVLAGGPGETQYF	TGTGCCTGGAGTGTACTAGCGGGGGGGCCGGGAGAGACCCAGTACTTC
-	TRBV12-3/TRBV12-4	-	TRBJ1-2	CASSFEGLTGYTF	TGTGCCAGCAGTTTTGAGGGCTTAACGGGCTACACCTTC
-	TRBV6-6	-	TRBJ2-6	CASRKQISGANVLTF	TGTGCCAGCAGGAAACAGATCTCTGGGGCCAACGTCCTGACTTTC
TRBD1	TRBV27	-	TRBJ2-7	CASSLIPKTGYEQYF	TGTGCCAGCAGTTTAATTCCCAAGACAGGGTACGAGCAGTACTTC
TRBD2	TRBV7-9	-	TRBJ2-3	CASSLGTSIGDTQYF	TGTGCCAGCAGCTTAGGGACTAGTATCGGCGATACGCAGTATTTT
-	TRBV10-1	-	TRBJ2-2	CASQFPPPGLPPGGDPATGELFF	TGCGCCAGCCAATTCCCCCCCCCGGGACTCCCGCCCGGGGGAGACCCGGCCACCGGGGAGCTGTTTTTT
-	TRBV20-1	-	TRBJ2-7	CSASRGLSYEQYF	TGCAGTGCTAGTCGGGGACTCTCCTACGAGCAGTACTTC
-	TRBV6-2/TRBV6-3	-	TRBJ2-2	CASSWRVAGELFF	TGTGCCAGCAGTTGGAGGGTGGCCGGGGAGCTGTTTTTT
TRBD2	TRBV3-1/TRBV3-2	-	TRBJ2-3	CASSQEIAGELPSSTDTQYF	TGTGCCAGCAGCCAAGAAATTGCGGGGGAGTTACCCTCTAGCACAGATACGCAGTATTTT
TRBD2	TRBV28	once	TRBJ2-7	CASSQGHRGLAPSYEQYF	TGTGCCAGCAGTCAAGGGCATCGGGGACTAGCGCCTTCCTACGAGCAGTACTTC
-	TRBV18	-	TRBJ1-1	CASSPRAGMNTEAFF	TGTGCCAGCTCACCACGGGCAGGGATGAACACTGAAGCTTTCTTT
-	TRBV12-3/TRBV12-4	-	TRBJ1-2	CASSPDYGYTF	TGTGCCAGCAGTCCGGACTATGGCTACACCTTC